These 10 T cell receptor beta chains were all obtained from the same sample, sequenced in a study of T-cell memory formation after mild COVID-19. TCRdb re-derived calls from the 5' RACE reads in MiXCR, one entry per CDR3 protein. The table records 280,000 or so distinct CDR3 sequences, roughly 8% of them present only once. The sample comprised PBMCs or a T cell subset sorted from them (not recorded which). The source of these receptors is a man between 18 and 29 years old who had mild COVID-19 (a few samples of this study predate the infection). Cell type and time point are not known.

The rearrangement uses TRBV9 and TRBJ2-1; D is uncertain. Germline lookup yields CDR1 SGDLS and CDR2 YYNGEE. V was shortened by 0 bases and J by 9 bases, with 10 bases between the two germline ends. The CDR3 has 13 amino acids. As DNA, the CDR3 is TGTGCCAGCAGCGTAGTTCCATCAAGTGAGCAGTTCTTC. As protein: CASSVVPSSEQFF.

The genes are TRBV9 and TRBJ2-7; 9 bases align to TRBD1. Trimming cost V 7 bases and J 2 bases; bases outside gene matches: 7. CDR1 and CDR2 (germline): SGDLS, YYNGEE. This CDR3 contains 14 residues. CDR3 loop: CASSWTGDAYEQYF. The CDR3 DNA follows: TGTGCCAGCTCCTGGACAGGGGACGCCTACGAGCAGTACTTC. Based on the CDR3 plus reference TRBV9 and TRBJ2-7, the full variable domain is DSGVTQTPKHLITATGQRVTLRCSPRSGDLSVYWYQQSLDQGLQFLIQYYNGEERAKGNILERFSAQQFPDLHSELNLSSLELGDSALYFCASSWTGDAYEQYFGPGTRLTVT.

This clonotype was counted at least ten times. The chain recombines TRBV7-9 with TRBJ2-2; D call uncertain. V lost 11 bases and J 6 bases, leaving 19 bases between the germline ends. Looked up from germline, CDR1 is SEHNR and CDR2 is FQNEAQ (reference sequence). The CDR3 consists of 14 residues. The CDR3 nucleotides are TGTGCCGCAGATTCTGAAGCCGGCTCCGGGGAGCTGTTTTTT. Its protein is CAADSEAGSGELFF.

The rearrangement links TRBV4-2 to TRBJ2-4; D might be TRBD2 (5 bases). V was trimmed by 1 base and J by 8 bases, leaving 6 bases between them. The CDR3 is 12 amino acids. Germline V CDR1 and CDR2: LGHNA, YNFKEQ. In nucleotides, the CDR3 is TGTGCCAGCAGCCAAGCCGGGGACATTCAGTACTTC. Translating gives CASSQAGDIQYF.

Details on this clonotype: This clone may be a read error of a much larger clone one base away. The chain joins TRBV12-3 or TRBV12-4 to TRBJ2-3; D gene ambiguous. V gave up 6 bases and J gave up 4 bases, with 8 bases separating them. The CDR3 has 12 amino acids. The CDR3 spells CASSFGADTQYF. CDR3 DNA: TGTGCCAGCAGCTTTGGAGCAGATACGCAGTATTTT.

The rearrangement links TRBV12-3 or TRBV12-4 to TRBJ2-6; the D gene is possibly TRBD1 (6 bases). V was shortened by 7 bases and J by 0 bases, with 16 bases between the two germline ends. CDR3 length: 17 amino acids. This chain's CDR3 is CASISTDSSSGANVLTF. The DNA for the CDR3 is TGTGCCAGCATCTCCACGGACAGCAGCTCTGGGGCCAACGTCCTGACTTTC.

This clonotype was counted only a few times. The gene calls are TRBV5-1 and TRBJ1-2; 7 nucleotides agree with TRBD1. V was clipped by 7 bases and J by 3 bases; unmatched bases: 18. The CDR3 extends over 17 amino acids. Germline CDR1 SGHRS, CDR2 YFSETQ. CDR3 bases: TGCGCCAGCGCCACAGGGGCAGGGCAACTTGGTGACTATGGCTACACCTTC. Protein product: CASATGAGQLGDYGYTF.

This rearrangement joins TRBV3-1 to TRBJ1-4; D is perhaps TRBD1 (5 bases). Germline values: CDR1 LGHDT, CDR2 YNNKEL (reference sequence). The CDR3 is made up of 14 amino acids. The V and J ends lost 4 bases and 10 bases respectively, with 16 bases between them. The CDR3 sequence is CASSPRTGDRKLFF. The DNA of the CDR3 is TGTGCCAGCAGCCCCCGGACGGGAGACAGAAAACTGTTTTTT.

The J gene is TRBJ2-7, the V gene TRBV7-9; D is perhaps TRBD2 (6 bases). The germline V and J ends were trimmed by 2 bases and 5 bases, with 13 bases remaining between them. Per the germline V gene, CDR1 is SEHNR and CDR2 is FQNEAQ (reference sequence). The CDR3 runs 14 residues. This CDR3 is CASSLLAGTHEQYV. As DNA, the CDR3 is TGTGCCAGCAGCTTATTGGCGGGAACCCACGAGCAGTACGTC.

Note on this clonotype: The limits of the CDR3 on the DNA are not certain, so only TCRdb's listed CDR3 is given. The gene calls are TRBV11-2 and TRBJ2-2; TRBD1, the table's D call, was not compared with the DNA. Germline V lookup: CDR1 SGHAT, CDR2 FQNNGV. The CDR3 contains 18 residues when both ends are counted. The CDR3 loop reads CASSLVRAAPPTPGSCFF.